This is a list of T cell receptor beta chains from one sample in a study of blood T cell repertoires in COVID-19. Produced via immunoSEQ multiplex PCR; TCRdb's table is partial and in-frame only. The sample lists around 310,000 clones; approximately 91% were seen once. Sample: peripheral blood. The receptors come from an older woman with acute or convalescent COVID-19. Each CDR3 is given with its conserved first and last residue. A D gene is named only where the DNA matches it firmly. For some rows the clone size is stated as once, few or many, or as a class when expanded; others skip it.

size: NA; D: TRBD1; length: 18; V: TRBV7-2; J: TRBJ1-4; CDR3: CASSSRPGTVLTNEKLFF; DNA: TGTGCCAGCAGCTCTCGACCTGGGACAGTCCTAACTAATGAAAAACTGTTTTTT
size: NA; D: TRBD2; length: 18; V: TRBV28; J: TRBJ2-1; CDR3: CASSSRGLAGGPLNEQFF; DNA: TGTGCCAGCAGTTCGAGGGGACTAGCGGGAGGGCCGTTGAATGAGCAGTTCTTC
size: NA; D: NA; length: 14; V: TRBV7-9; J: TRBJ1-2; CDR3: CASSLDGGQRGYTF; DNA: TGTGCCAGCAGCTTAGACGGGGGGCAAAGAGGCTACACCTTC
size: NA; D: NA; length: 17; V: TRBV7-9; J: TRBJ2-1; CDR3: CASSHRGASYSYNEQFF; DNA: TGTGCCAGCAGCCACCGGGGGGCCTCCTACTCCTACAATGAGCAGTTCTTC
size: NA; D: TRBD1; length: 16; V: TRBV19; J: TRBJ1-6; CDR3: CASSLSGQGYNSPLHF; DNA: TGTGCCAGTAGCCTATCAGGACAGGGGTATAATTCACCCCTCCACTTT
size: NA; D: NA; length: 15; V: TRBV19; J: TRBJ2-1; CDR3: CASSPRPIGSNEQFF; DNA: TGTGCCAGTAGCCCAAGACCTATCGGGAGCAATGAGCAGTTCTTC
size: NA; D: NA; length: 9; V: TRBV20-1; J: TRBJ1-2; CDR3: CSANYGYTF; DNA: TGCAGTGCCAATTATGGCTACACCTTC
size: NA; D: NA; length: 13; V: TRBV4-3; J: TRBJ1-1; CDR3: CASSQDSGGEAFF; DNA: TGCGCCAGCAGCCAAGATTCCGGGGGTGAAGCTTTCTTT
size: NA; D: NA; length: 13; V: TRBV27; J: TRBJ1-5; CDR3: CASSLQVGQPQHF; DNA: TGTGCCAGCAGTTTACAGGTCGGTCAGCCCCAGCATTTT
size: NA; D: TRBD2; length: 16; V: TRBV4-3; J: TRBJ2-5; CDR3: CASSQGSAGGRETQYF; DNA: TGCGCCAGCAGCCAAGGTTCGGCGGGGGGGCGAGAGACCCAGTACTTC
size: NA; D: NA; length: 17; V: TRBV18; J: TRBJ1-3; CDR3: CASSPSRALSSGNTIYF; DNA: TGTGCCAGCTCACCAAGCAGGGCTTTGAGCTCTGGAAACACCATATATTTT
size: NA; D: NA; length: 14; V: TRBV28; J: TRBJ2-1; CDR3: CASSRSGIYNEQFF; DNA: TGTGCCAGCAGCCGTAGCGGCATTTACAATGAGCAGTTCTTC
size: NA; D: TRBD2; length: 14; V: TRBV6-2/TRBV6-3; J: TRBJ2-5; CDR3: CASSPGLAGETQYF; DNA: TGTGCCAGCAGTCCGGGACTAGCGGGGGAGACCCAGTACTTC
size: NA; D: TRBD2; length: 17; V: TRBV27; J: TRBJ2-3; CDR3: CASRPSRLAESTDTQYF; DNA: TGTGCCAGCAGGCCATCTAGGCTAGCGGAATCCACAGATACGCAGTATTTT
size: NA; D: NA; length: 13; V: TRBV29-1; J: TRBJ1-2; CDR3: CSVEDGGLAGYTF; DNA: TGCAGCGTTGAAGACGGGGGTTTGGCAGGCTACACCTTC
size: NA; D: TRBD2; length: 16; V: TRBV4-2; J: TRBJ2-3; CDR3: CASRGAASGDTDTQYF; DNA: TGTGCCAGCCGGGGGGCCGCTAGCGGGGACACAGATACGCAGTATTTT
size: NA; D: TRBD1; length: 17; V: TRBV5-4; J: TRBJ2-5; CDR3: CASSEVGTGGWGETQYF; DNA: TGTGCCAGCAGCGAGGTCGGGACAGGGGGCTGGGGAGAGACCCAGTACTTC
size: NA; D: NA; length: 15; V: TRBV4-1; J: TRBJ2-1; CDR3: CASSPEGQIYNEQFF; DNA: TGCGCCAGCAGCCCCGAAGGACAGATTTACAATGAGCAGTTCTTC
size: NA; D: TRBD1; length: 18; V: TRBV7-8; J: TRBJ1-5; CDR3: CASSSTGGIGVGNQPQHF; DNA: TGTGCCAGCAGCTCGACAGGGGGCATTGGGGTAGGCAATCAGCCCCAGCATTTT
size: NA; D: NA; length: 17; V: TRBV7-6; J: TRBJ2-3; CDR3: CASSLGTAQTVTDTQYF; DNA: TGTGCCAGCAGCTTAGGGACAGCTCAGACGGTTACAGATACGCAGTATTTT
size: NA; D: TRBD1; length: 15; V: TRBV19; J: TRBJ1-5; CDR3: CASSTRTGENQPQHF; DNA: TGTGCCAGTAGTACCAGGACAGGCGAGAATCAGCCCCAGCATTTT
size: NA; D: NA; length: 12; V: TRBV19; J: TRBJ2-3; CDR3: CASSIASDTQYF; DNA: TGTGCCAGTAGTATAGCGTCCGATACGCAGTATTTT
size: NA; D: NA; length: 13; V: TRBV28; J: TRBJ1-5; CDR3: CASSLRGHQPQHF; DNA: TGTGCCAGCAGTTTACGGGGTCATCAGCCCCAGCATTTT
size: NA; D: NA; length: 14; V: TRBV24-1; J: TRBJ1-2; CDR3: CATSDSWRGGGYTF; DNA: TGTGCCACCAGTGATTCCTGGAGAGGTGGCGGCTACACCTTC
size: NA; D: NA; length: 15; V: TRBV5-1; J: TRBJ1-4; CDR3: CASSLGREVREKLFF; DNA: TGCGCCAGCAGCTTGGGCAGGGAAGTGAGGGAAAAACTGTTTTTT
size: NA; D: TRBD1; length: 17; V: TRBV7-9; J: TRBJ2-7; CDR3: CASSQGPGQGATYEQYF; DNA: TGTGCCAGCAGCCAAGGGCCCGGACAGGGGGCGACCTACGAGCAGTACTTC
size: NA; D: TRBD1; length: 13; V: TRBV4-2; J: TRBJ2-1; CDR3: CASSKGQENEQFF; DNA: TGTGCCAGCAGCAAGGGACAGGAGAATGAGCAGTTCTTC
size: NA; D: NA; length: 16; V: TRBV7-9; J: TRBJ1-4; CDR3: CASLPGKGQSNEKLFF; DNA: TGTGCCAGCCTACCCGGAAAGGGGCAGAGTAATGAAAAACTGTTTTTT
size: NA; D: NA; length: 15; V: TRBV6-2/TRBV6-3; J: TRBJ1-4; CDR3: CASSYQGPTNEKLFF; DNA: TGTGCCAGCAGTTACCAGGGGCCTACTAATGAAAAACTGTTTTTT
size: NA; D: NA; length: 14; V: TRBV25-1; J: TRBJ1-2; CDR3: CASSPGGDNYGYTF; DNA: TGTGCCAGCAGCCCCGGGGGGGATAACTATGGCTACACCTTC
size: NA; D: NA; length: 17; V: TRBV5-1; J: TRBJ1-6; CDR3: CASSLGDKSSYNSPLHF; DNA: TGCGCCAGCAGCTTGGGTGACAAGAGCTCCTATAATTCACCCCTCCACTTT
size: NA; D: TRBD1; length: 14; V: TRBV9; J: TRBJ2-2; CDR3: CASSPNRGTGELFF; DNA: TGTGCCAGCAGCCCAAACAGGGGGACCGGGGAGCTGTTTTTT
size: NA; D: TRBD1; length: 16; V: TRBV7-9; J: TRBJ1-4; CDR3: CASSPQGRNTNEKLFF; DNA: TGTGCCAGCAGCCCACAGGGGCGGAATACTAATGAAAAACTGTTTTTT
size: NA; D: NA; length: 14; V: TRBV4-1; J: TRBJ2-1; CDR3: CASSQVDGYNEQFF; DNA: TGCGCCAGCAGCCAAGTCGACGGGTACAATGAGCAGTTCTTC
size: NA; D: TRBD1; length: 15; V: TRBV27; J: TRBJ2-5; CDR3: CASSRGQGHQETQYF; DNA: TGTGCCAGCAGCCGGGGACAGGGGCATCAAGAGACCCAGTACTTC
size: NA; D: TRBD2; length: 18; V: TRBV5-6; J: TRBJ2-7; CDR3: CASSSRTSGGHLPYEQYF; DNA: TGTGCCAGCAGCTCTCGGACTAGCGGGGGGCACCTACCCTACGAGCAGTACTTC
size: NA; D: TRBD2; length: 15; V: TRBV18; J: TRBJ2-7; CDR3: CASSPGLAGLYEQYF; DNA: TGTGCCAGCTCACCAGGACTAGCGGGACTCTACGAGCAGTACTTC
size: NA; D: TRBD1; length: 13; V: TRBV27; J: TRBJ2-5; CDR3: CASRTGNQETQYF; DNA: TGTGCCAGCAGGACAGGGAACCAAGAGACCCAGTACTTC
size: NA; D: NA; length: 15; V: TRBV7-9; J: TRBJ2-7; CDR3: CASSYRDGARGEQYF; DNA: TGTGCCAGCAGTTACCGGGACGGCGCCAGGGGCGAGCAGTACTTC
size: NA; D: NA; length: 15; V: TRBV19; J: TRBJ1-1; CDR3: CASSSARGRDTEAFF; DNA: TGTGCCAGTAGTAGCGCCCGTGGGAGGGACACTGAAGCTTTCTTT
size: once; D: TRBD1; length: 15; V: TRBV9; J: TRBJ2-2; CDR3: CASSVVRGLNGELFF; DNA: TGTGCCAGCAGCGTAGTCAGGGGGCTTAACGGGGAGCTGTTTTTT
size: NA; D: NA; length: 13; V: TRBV4-2; J: TRBJ2-3; CDR3: CASSQVVSEAQYF; DNA: TGTGCCAGCAGCCAAGTAGTATCCGAGGCGCAGTATTTT
size: NA; D: NA; length: 15; V: TRBV29-1; J: TRBJ2-7; CDR3: CSVEDQRPGSYEQYF; DNA: TGCAGCGTTGAAGATCAAAGGCCAGGGTCGTACGAGCAGTACTTC
size: NA; D: NA; length: 12; V: TRBV11-2; J: TRBJ1-1; CDR3: CASSQGYTEAFF; DNA: TGTGCCAGCAGCCAGGGATATACTGAAGCTTTCTTT
size: NA; D: TRBD1; length: 14; V: TRBV3-1/TRBV3-2; J: TRBJ1-1; CDR3: CASSYQGAVTEAFF; DNA: TGTGCCAGCAGCTACCAGGGGGCTGTCACTGAAGCTTTCTTT
size: NA; D: NA; length: 16; V: TRBV6-5; J: TRBJ1-2; CDR3: CASSYSPTRGSYGYTF; DNA: TGTGCCAGCAGTTACTCGCCGACGCGGGGCAGCTATGGCTACACCTTC
size: NA; D: NA; length: 14; V: TRBV6-5; J: TRBJ2-2; CDR3: CASSPKTNTGELFF; DNA: TGTGCCAGCAGTCCGAAGACAAACACCGGGGAGCTGTTTTTT
size: once; D: NA; length: 12; V: TRBV29-1; J: TRBJ1-2; CDR3: CSVVGQNYGYTF; DNA: TGCAGCGTTGTTGGGCAGAACTATGGCTACACCTTC
size: NA; D: NA; length: 11; V: TRBV12-3/TRBV12-4; J: TRBJ2-5; CDR3: CASSLRETQYF; DNA: TGTGCCAGCAGCCTCCGAGAGACCCAGTACTTC
size: NA; D: TRBD1; length: 14; V: TRBV28; J: TRBJ1-2; CDR3: CASSLGQGAGGYTF; DNA: TGTGCCAGCAGTTTAGGACAGGGGGCGGGCGGCTACACCTTC
size: NA; D: NA; length: 16; V: TRBV5-4; J: TRBJ2-7; CDR3: CASSELTGLSSYEQYF; DNA: TGTGCCAGCAGCGAACTTACAGGGCTAAGCTCCTACGAGCAGTACTTC
size: few; D: TRBD1; length: 15; V: TRBV7-9; J: TRBJ1-4; CDR3: CASSRGTGGGEKLFF; DNA: TGTGCCAGCAGCCGAGGGACAGGGGGTGGTGAAAAACTGTTTTTT
size: NA; D: NA; length: 11; V: TRBV6-4; J: TRBJ2-5; CDR3: CASIDTETQYF; DNA: TGTGCCAGCATAGATACGGAGACCCAGTACTTC
size: few; D: TRBD1; length: 15; V: TRBV7-2; J: TRBJ2-2; CDR3: CASSYTGGASGELFF; DNA: TGTGCCAGCAGTTATACAGGGGGCGCGAGCGGGGAGCTGTTTTTT
size: NA; D: TRBD1; length: 15; V: TRBV5-1; J: TRBJ1-2; CDR3: CASREGTGAVYGYTF; DNA: TGCGCCAGCAGAGAAGGGACAGGGGCTGTCTATGGCTACACCTTC
size: NA; D: NA; length: 14; V: TRBV6-5; J: TRBJ1-3; CDR3: CASSRESSGNTIYF; DNA: TGTGCCAGCAGCCGGGAGAGCTCTGGAAACACCATATATTTT
size: NA; D: TRBD2; length: 15; V: TRBV5-4; J: TRBJ2-3; CDR3: CASSLGGSGTDTQYF; DNA: TGTGCCAGCAGCTTGGGCGGGAGTGGCACAGATACGCAGTATTTT
size: NA; D: TRBD2; length: 16; V: TRBV4-1; J: TRBJ2-7; CDR3: CASSHPAQREGYEQYF; DNA: TGCGCCAGCAGCCACCCCGCGCAGCGGGAGGGGTACGAGCAGTACTTC
size: NA; D: TRBD1; length: 15; V: TRBV2; J: TRBJ1-5; CDR3: CASSEGDSPNQPQHF; DNA: TGTGCCAGCAGCGAAGGGGACAGCCCCAATCAGCCCCAGCATTTT